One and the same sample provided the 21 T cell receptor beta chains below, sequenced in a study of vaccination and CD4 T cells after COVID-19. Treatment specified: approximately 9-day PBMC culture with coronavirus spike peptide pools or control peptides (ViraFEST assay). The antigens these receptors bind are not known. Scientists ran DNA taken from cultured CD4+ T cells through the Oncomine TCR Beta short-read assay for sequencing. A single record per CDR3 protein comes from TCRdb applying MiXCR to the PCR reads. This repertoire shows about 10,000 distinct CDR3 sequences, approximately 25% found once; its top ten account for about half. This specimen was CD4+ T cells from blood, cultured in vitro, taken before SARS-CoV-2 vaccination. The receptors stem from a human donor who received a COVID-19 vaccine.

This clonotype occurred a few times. The CDR3 nucleotides read TGTGCCATCAGTGCAGGGGGCAAGAGCTCCTACAATGAGCAGTTCTTC. Translating gives CAISAGGKSSYNEQFF. This chain connects TRBV10-3 to TRBJ2-1; 8 bases fit TRBD1. Germline V gene lookup returns CDR1 ENHRY and CDR2 SYGVKD. Germline trimming cut 4 bases from V and 0 bases from J; bases unmatched to any gene: 5. The CDR3 has 16 amino acids.

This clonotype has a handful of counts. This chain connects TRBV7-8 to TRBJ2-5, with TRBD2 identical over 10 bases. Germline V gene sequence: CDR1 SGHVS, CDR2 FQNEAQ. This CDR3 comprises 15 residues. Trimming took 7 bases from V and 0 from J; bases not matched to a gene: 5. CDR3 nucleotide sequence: TGTGCCAGCACCTCAGCGGGGGGGGACCAAGAGACCCAGTACTTC. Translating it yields CASTSAGGDQETQYF.

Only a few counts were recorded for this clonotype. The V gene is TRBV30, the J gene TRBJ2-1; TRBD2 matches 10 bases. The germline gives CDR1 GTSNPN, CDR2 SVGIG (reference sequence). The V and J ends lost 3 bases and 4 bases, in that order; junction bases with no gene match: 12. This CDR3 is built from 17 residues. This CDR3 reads CAWSAPDPSGGYNEQFF. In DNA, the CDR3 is TGTGCCTGGAGCGCCCCCGATCCTAGCGGGGGATACAATGAGCAGTTCTTC.

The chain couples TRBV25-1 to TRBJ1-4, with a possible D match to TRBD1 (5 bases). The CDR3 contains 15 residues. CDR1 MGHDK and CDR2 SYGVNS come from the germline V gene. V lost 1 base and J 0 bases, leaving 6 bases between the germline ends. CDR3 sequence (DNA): TGTGCCAGCAGTGAATCGGGACCAACTAATGAAAAACTGTTTTTT. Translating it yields CASSESGPTNEKLFF.

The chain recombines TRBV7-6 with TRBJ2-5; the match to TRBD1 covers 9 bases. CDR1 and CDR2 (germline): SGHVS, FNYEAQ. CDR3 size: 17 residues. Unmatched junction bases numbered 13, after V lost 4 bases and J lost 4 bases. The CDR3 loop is CASSSRIRGQGLETQYF. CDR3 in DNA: TGTGCCAGCAGCTCTCGCATCCGGGGACAGGGTCTAGAGACCCAGTACTTC.

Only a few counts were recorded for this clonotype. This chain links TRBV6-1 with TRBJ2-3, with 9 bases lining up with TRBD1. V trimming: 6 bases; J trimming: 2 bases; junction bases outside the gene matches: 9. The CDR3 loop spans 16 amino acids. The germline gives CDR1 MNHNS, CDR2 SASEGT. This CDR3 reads CASRRQGGWNTDTQYF. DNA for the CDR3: TGTGCCAGCAGACGACAGGGGGGGTGGAACACAGATACGCAGTATTTT.

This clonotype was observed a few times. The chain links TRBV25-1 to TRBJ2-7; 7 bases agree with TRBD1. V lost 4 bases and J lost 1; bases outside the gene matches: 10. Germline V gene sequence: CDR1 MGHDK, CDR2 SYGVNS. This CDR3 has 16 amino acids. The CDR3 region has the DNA TGTGCCAGCAGTGCAGAATCCAGGGACAGATCCTACGAGCAGTACTTC. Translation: CASSAESRDRSYEQYF.

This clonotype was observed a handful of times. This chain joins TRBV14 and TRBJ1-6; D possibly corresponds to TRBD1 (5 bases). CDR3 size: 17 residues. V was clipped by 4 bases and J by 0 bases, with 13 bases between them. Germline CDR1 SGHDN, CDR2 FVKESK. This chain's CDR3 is CASSLRQSLSYNSPLHF. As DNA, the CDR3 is TGTGCCAGCAGCCTACGACAGAGCCTCTCCTATAATTCACCCCTCCACTTT. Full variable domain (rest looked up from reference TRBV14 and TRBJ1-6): EAGVTQFPSHSVIEKGQTVTLRCDPISGHDNLYWYRRVMGKEIKFLLHFVKESKQDESGMPNNRFLAERTGGTYSTLKVQPAELEDSGVYFCASSLRQSLSYNSPLHFGNGTRLTVT.

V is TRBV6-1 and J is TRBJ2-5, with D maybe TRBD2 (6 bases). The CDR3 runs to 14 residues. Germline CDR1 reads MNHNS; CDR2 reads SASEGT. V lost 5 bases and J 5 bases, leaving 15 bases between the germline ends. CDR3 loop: CASSPPRGRETQYF. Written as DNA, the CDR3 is TGTGCCAGCAGTCCGCCGCGGGGAAGGGAGACCCAGTACTTC.

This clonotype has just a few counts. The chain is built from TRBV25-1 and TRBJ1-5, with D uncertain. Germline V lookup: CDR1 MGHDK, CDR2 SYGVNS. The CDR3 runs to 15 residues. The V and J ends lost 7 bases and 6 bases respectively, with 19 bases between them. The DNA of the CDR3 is TGTGCCAGCACCCCCAACGGAAAGGGTAGTCAGCCCCAGCATTTT. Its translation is CASTPNGKGSQPQHF.

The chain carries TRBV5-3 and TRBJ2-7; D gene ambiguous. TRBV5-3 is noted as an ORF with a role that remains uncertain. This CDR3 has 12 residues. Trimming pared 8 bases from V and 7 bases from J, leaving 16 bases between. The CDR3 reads CASSALWQEQYF. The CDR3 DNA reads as TGTGCCAGCAGCGCCTTATGGCAGGAGCAGTACTTC.

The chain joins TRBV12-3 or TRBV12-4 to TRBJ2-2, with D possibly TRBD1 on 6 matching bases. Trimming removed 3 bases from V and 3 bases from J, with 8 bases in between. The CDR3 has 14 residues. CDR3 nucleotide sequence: TGTGCCAGCAGTTTTTCAGGGGACACCGGGGAGCTGTTTTTT. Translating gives CASSFSGDTGELFF.

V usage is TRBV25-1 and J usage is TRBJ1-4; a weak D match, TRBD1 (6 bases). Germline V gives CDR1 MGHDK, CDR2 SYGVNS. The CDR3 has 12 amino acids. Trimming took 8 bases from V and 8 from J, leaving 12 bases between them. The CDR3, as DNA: TGTGCCAGCGGGGGGCGTCGAGAAAAACTGTTTTTT. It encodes CASGGRREKLFF.

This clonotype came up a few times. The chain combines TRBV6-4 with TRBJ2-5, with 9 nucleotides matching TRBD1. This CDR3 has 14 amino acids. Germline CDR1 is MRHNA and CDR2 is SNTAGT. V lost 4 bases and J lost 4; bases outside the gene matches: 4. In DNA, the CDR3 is TGTGCCAGCAGTGCCGGGACAGGGAGAGAGACCCAGTACTTC. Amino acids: CASSAGTGRETQYF.

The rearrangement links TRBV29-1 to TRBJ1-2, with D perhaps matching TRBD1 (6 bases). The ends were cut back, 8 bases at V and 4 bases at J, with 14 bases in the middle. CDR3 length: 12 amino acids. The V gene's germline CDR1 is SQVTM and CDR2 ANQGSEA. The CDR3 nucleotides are TGCAGCACCGGAGGGGGTCGCTATGGCTACACCTTC. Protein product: CSTGGGRYGYTF.

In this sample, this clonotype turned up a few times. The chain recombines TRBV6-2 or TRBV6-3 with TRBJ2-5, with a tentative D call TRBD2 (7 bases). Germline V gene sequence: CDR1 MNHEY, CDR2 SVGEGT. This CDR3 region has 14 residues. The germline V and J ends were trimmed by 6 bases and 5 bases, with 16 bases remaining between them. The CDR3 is CASSPSRGQETQYF. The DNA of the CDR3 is TGTGCCAGCAGCCCATCGCGGGGGCAGGAGACCCAGTACTTC.

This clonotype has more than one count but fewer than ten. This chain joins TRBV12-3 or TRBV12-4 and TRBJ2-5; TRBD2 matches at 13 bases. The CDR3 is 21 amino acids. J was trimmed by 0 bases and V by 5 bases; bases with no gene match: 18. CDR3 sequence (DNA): TGTGCCAGCAGTGGGGACAGGGGCCGACTAGCGGGGGGCCGGTACCAAGAGACCCAGTACTTC. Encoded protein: CASSGDRGRLAGGRYQETQYF.

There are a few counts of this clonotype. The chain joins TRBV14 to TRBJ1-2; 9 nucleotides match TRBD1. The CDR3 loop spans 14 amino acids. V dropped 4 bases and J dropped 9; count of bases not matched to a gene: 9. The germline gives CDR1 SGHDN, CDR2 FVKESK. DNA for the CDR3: TGTGCCAGCAGCCGAAAACAGGGGGCCGATCGCTACACCTTC. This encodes CASSRKQGADRYTF.

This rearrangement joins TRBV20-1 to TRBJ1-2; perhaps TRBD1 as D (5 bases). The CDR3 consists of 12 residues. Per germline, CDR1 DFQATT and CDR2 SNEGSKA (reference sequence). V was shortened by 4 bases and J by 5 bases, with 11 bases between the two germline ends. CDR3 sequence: CSATERGYGYTF. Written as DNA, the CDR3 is TGCAGTGCTACCGAGAGGGGTTATGGCTACACCTTC.

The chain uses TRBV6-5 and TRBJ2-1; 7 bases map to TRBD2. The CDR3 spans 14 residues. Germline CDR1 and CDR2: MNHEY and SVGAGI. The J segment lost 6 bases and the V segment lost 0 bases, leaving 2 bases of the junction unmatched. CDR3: CASSYSRLANEQFF. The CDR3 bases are TGTGCCAGCAGTTACTCGCGACTAGCCAATGAGCAGTTCTTC.

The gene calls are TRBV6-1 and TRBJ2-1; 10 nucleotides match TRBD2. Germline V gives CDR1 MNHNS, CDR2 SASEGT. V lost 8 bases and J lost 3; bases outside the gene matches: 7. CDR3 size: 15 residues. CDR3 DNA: TGTGCCAGCGCCTGGACTAGCGGCAACTACAATGAGCAGTTCTTC. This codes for CASAWTSGNYNEQFF.